This note documents a single T cell receptor beta chain sequence. Its matching antigen is unknown. This record belongs to a study of T cell repertoires in cytomegalovirus infection. About the study: Carrying CMV and the relevant HLA type showed in public TCR beta signatures. Study-level results: HLA-C-restricted, CMV-specific TCR beta clonotypes were dominant ex vivo.

The CDR3 runs to 15 residues. The V gene end was trimmed by 3 bases and the J gene end by 5 bases; junction bases not matched to a gene: 10. MiXCR, run by TCRdb on the reads, gives a single entry per CDR3 protein. The sample yields nearly 550,000 distinct CDR3 sequences, 15% to 20% seen once. This receptor was taken from a human donor in good health (CMV status not recorded). Some clones in this sample may be carry-over from other donors' samples. The sample was CD8+ T cells from PBMCs. This chain links TRBV12-3 or TRBV12-4 with TRBJ2-7; 7 positions agree with TRBD1. The CDR3 DNA reads TGTGCCAGCAGTTTCACGTGGAAGGGGGCCGACGAGCAGTACTTC. This codes for CASSFTWKGADEQYF.